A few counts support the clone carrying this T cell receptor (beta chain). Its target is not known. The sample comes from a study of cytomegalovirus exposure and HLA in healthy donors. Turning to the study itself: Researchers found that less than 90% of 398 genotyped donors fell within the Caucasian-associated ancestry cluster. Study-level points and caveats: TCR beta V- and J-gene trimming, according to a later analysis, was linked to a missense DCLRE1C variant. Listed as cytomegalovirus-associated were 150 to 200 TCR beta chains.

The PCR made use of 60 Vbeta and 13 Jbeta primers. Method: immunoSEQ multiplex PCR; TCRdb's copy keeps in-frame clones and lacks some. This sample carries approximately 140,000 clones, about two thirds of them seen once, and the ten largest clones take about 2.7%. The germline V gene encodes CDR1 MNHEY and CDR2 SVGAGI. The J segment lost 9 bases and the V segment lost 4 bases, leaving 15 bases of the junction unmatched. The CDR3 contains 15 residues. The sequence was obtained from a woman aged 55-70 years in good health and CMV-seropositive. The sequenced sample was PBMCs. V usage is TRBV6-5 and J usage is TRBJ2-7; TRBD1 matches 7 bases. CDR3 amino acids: CASSSGRQGSMGQYF. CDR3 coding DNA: TGTGCCAGCAGTTCGGGGAGACAGGGCAGCATGGGGCAGTACTTC.